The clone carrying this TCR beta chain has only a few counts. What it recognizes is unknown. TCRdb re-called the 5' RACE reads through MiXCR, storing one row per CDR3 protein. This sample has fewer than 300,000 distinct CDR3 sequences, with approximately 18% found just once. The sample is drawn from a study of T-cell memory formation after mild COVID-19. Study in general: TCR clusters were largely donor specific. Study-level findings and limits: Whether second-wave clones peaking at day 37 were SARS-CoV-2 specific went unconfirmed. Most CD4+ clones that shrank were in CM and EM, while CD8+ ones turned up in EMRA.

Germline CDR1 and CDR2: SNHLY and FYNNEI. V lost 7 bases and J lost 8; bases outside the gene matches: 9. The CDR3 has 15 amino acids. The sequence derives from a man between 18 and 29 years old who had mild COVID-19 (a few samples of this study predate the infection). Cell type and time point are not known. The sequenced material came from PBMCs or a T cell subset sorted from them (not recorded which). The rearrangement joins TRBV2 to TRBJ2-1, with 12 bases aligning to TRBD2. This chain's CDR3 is CASKKLAGGIDEQFF. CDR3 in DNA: TGTGCCAGCAAGAAGCTAGCGGGGGGGATCGATGAGCAGTTCTTC.